The 15 T cell receptor beta chains given below trace back to one sample, sequenced in a study of technical replicates of blood from a few donors. Here immunoSEQ multiplex PCR was the method, and the copy in TCRdb shows in-frame clones only, minus some. Seen here are over 80,000 clones, 96% observed once, and the top ten hold approximately 0.33%. Sequenced input: T cells isolated from PBMCs. These receptors came from a human donor in good health.

V usage is TRBV7-9 and J usage is TRBJ1-1; TRBD1 agrees at 9 bases. The germline V gene encodes CDR1 SEHNR and CDR2 FQNEAQ (reference sequence). J was trimmed by 6 bases and V by 3 bases; bases with no gene match: 8. The CDR3 covers 15 residues. In nucleotides, the CDR3 is TGTGCCAGCAGCTTGGGACAGGGACTTCTGGCTGAAGCTTTCTTT. Amino acids: CASSLGQGLLAEAFF.

This chain connects TRBV5-1 to TRBJ2-5, with 13 bases aligning to TRBD2. Germline V gene data show CDR1 as SGHRS and CDR2 as YFSETQ. The ends lost 3 bases at V and 2 bases at J; junction bases unmatched: 4. This CDR3 region has 16 residues. CDR3 nucleotide sequence: TGCGCCAGCAGCTCGGGACTAGCGGGACTTCAAGAGACCCAGTACTTC. As protein: CASSSGLAGLQETQYF.

This clone was recorded once. The V gene is TRBV5-1, the J gene TRBJ2-2, with 7 bases matching TRBD1. CDR1 and CDR2 from the germline V gene are SGHRS and YFSETQ. CDR3 size: 16 residues. Unmatched junction bases numbered 11, after V lost 4 bases and J lost 5 bases. The CDR3 loop is CASSLYPTGQTGELFF. In nucleotides, the CDR3 is TGCGCCAGCAGCCTATACCCGACAGGGCAGACCGGGGAGCTGTTTTTT. Full variable domain (rest looked up from reference TRBV5-1 and TRBJ2-2): KAGVTQTPRYLIKTRGQQVTLSCSPISGHRSVSWYQQTPGQGLQFLFEYFSETQRNKGNFPGRFSGRQFSNSRSEMNVSTLELGDSALYLCASSLYPTGQTGELFFGEGSRLTVL.

The CDR3 region has the DNA TGTGCCAGCAGCGATAGCGGGAGAAACACCGGGGAGCTGTTTTTT. Translated: CASSDSGRNTGELFF. The chain combines TRBV7-9 with TRBJ2-2; 9 bases map to TRBD2. The J segment lost 2 bases and the V segment lost 5 bases, leaving 3 bases of the junction unmatched. The CDR3 runs to 15 residues. Looked up from germline, CDR1 is SEHNR and CDR2 is FQNEAQ (reference sequence).

The chain employs TRBV5-4 and TRBJ2-1, with 9 bases that match TRBD2. The CDR3 has 15 residues. CDR1 and CDR2 (germline): SGHNT, YYREEE (reference sequence). J gave up 6 bases and V 10 bases, and 14 bases lay outside the gene matches. The CDR3 here is CAGGGGTQVSNEQFF. CDR3 nucleotides: TGTGCCGGCGGGGGGGGGACCCAGGTGTCCAATGAGCAGTTCTTC.

CDR3 loop: CASSLDIRLANTGELFF. The CDR3 coding sequence is TGCGCCAGCAGCCTGGACATACGCCTAGCGAACACCGGGGAGCTGTTTTTT. V gene TRBV5-1 combines with J gene TRBJ2-2, with a tentative D call TRBD1 (5 bases). There are 17 residues in the CDR3. In germline, CDR1 is SGHRS, CDR2 YFSETQ. Trimming left V 4 bases short and J 0 bases short, with 16 bases between. Full variable domain (remainder filled in from reference TRBV5-1 and TRBJ2-2): KAGVTQTPRYLIKTRGQQVTLSCSPISGHRSVSWYQQTPGQGLQFLFEYFSETQRNKGNFPGRFSGRQFSNSRSEMNVSTLELGDSALYLCASSLDIRLANTGELFFGEGSRLTVL.

There are a few counts of this clone. This specimen includes other DNA sequences encoding the same CDR3. The CDR3 sequence is CASSYSQNTEAFF. The CDR3 bases are TGTGCCAGCAGTTACTCACAGAACACTGAAGCTTTCTTT. The V call is TRBV6-5, the J call TRBJ1-1; no clear D gene. Germline CDR1 is MNHEY and CDR2 is SVGAGI. V was clipped by 0 bases and J by 1 base, with 3 bases between them. The CDR3 runs 13 residues.

The count of this clone is one. This CDR3 is CASSPLDKDTQYF. The CDR3, as DNA: TGTGCCAGCAGTCCCCTCGACAAGGATACGCAGTATTTT. V is TRBV28 and J is TRBJ2-3, with D uncertain. Looked up from germline, CDR1 is MDHEN and CDR2 is SYDVKM. Trimming cost V 5 bases and J 6 bases, with 12 bases left between them. This CDR3 contains 13 residues.

The chain couples TRBV14 to TRBJ2-7; D perhaps matches TRBD2 (5 bases). The CDR3 is made up of 14 amino acids. The V end lost 0 bases, the J end lost 3 bases, and 9 bases lay between the germline ends. Per germline, CDR1 SGHDN and CDR2 FVKESK. CDR3 nucleotides: TGTGCCAGCAGCCAAGATACTAGACTCTACGAGCAGTACTTC. As protein: CASSQDTRLYEQYF. Full variable domain (missing parts from reference TRBV14 and TRBJ2-7): EAGVTQFPSHSVIEKGQTVTLRCDPISGHDNLYWYRRVMGKEIKFLLHFVKESKQDESGMPNNRFLAERTGGTYSTLKVQPAELEDSGVYFCASSQDTRLYEQYFGPGTRLTVT.

The chain uses TRBV5-1 and TRBJ2-2; a possible D gene is TRBD2 (5 bases). The V gene lost 1 base and the J gene lost 1 base, with 8 bases spanning the gap. The germline V gene has CDR1 SGHRS and CDR2 YFSETQ. This CDR3 region has 15 residues. DNA of the CDR3: TGCGCCAGCAGCTTGAACGGGGTGAACACCGGGGAGCTGTTTTTT. It codes for CASSLNGVNTGELFF.

The rearrangement links TRBV7-2 to TRBJ2-5; 7 bases fit TRBD2. The CDR3 consists of 15 residues. Germline V gene lookup returns CDR1 SGHTA and CDR2 FQGNSA. With 1 base clipped from V and 4 bases from J, the junction kept 6 bases outside the gene matches. CDR3 nucleotide sequence: TGTGCCAGCAGCTTAGAGGCGCGGGAGTTAGAGACCCAGTACTTC. Translating gives CASSLEARELETQYF.

The rearrangement uses TRBV5-1 and TRBJ1-1; a weak D match, TRBD1 (6 bases). The germline V and J ends were trimmed by 2 bases and 0 bases, with 11 bases remaining between them. The CDR3 totals 15 residues. Germline V gives CDR1 SGHRS, CDR2 YFSETQ. CDR3 region: CASSLVQGMNTEAFF. The CDR3 DNA sequence: TGCGCCAGCAGCTTAGTACAGGGTATGAACACTGAAGCTTTCTTT.

V gene TRBV7-2 combines with J gene TRBJ2-7, with TRBD1 identical over 10 bases. CDR3 length: 15 residues. Trimming took 1 base from V and 2 from J; bases not matched to a gene: 2. Germline assignment: CDR1 SGHTA and CDR2 FQGNSA. The DNA for the CDR3 is TGTGCCAGCAGCTTAGGGGGGACAGGGGCCTACGAGCAGTACTTC. Its protein product is CASSLGGTGAYEQYF.

This chain uses TRBV4-2 with TRBJ2-3, with TRBD2 matching 8 bases. Germline CDR1 and CDR2: LGHNA and YNFKEQ. CDR3 length: 15 amino acids. V was pared by 2 bases and J by 6 bases, with 7 bases of the junction left unmatched. This CDR3 reads CASSQKAGDQDTQYF. CDR3 sequence (DNA): TGTGCCAGCAGCCAAAAAGCGGGGGATCAGGATACGCAGTATTTT.

This rearrangement joins TRBV5-1 to TRBJ1-4, with 9 bases lining up with TRBD1. Germline assignment: CDR1 SGHRS and CDR2 YFSETQ. V shed 0 bases and J 0 bases; nucleotides not matched to a gene: 3. The CDR3 runs to 17 residues. The CDR3 is CASSLDGTGPTNEKLFF. The CDR3 DNA follows: TGCGCCAGCAGCTTGGACGGGACAGGGCCAACTAATGAAAAACTGTTTTTT.